What follows describes a single T cell receptor (beta chain). Its antigen is still unknown. This sample is part of a study of CD8 T cells in Susac syndrome. RNA was extracted with the RNeasy kit, and a quantity of roughly 0.5 to 1 ug was reverse transcribed using random hexamers. MiXCR, run by TCRdb on the immunoSEQ multiplex PCR reads, gives a single entry per CDR3 protein. The sample lists approximately 83,000 distinct CDR3 sequences, nearly 95% occurring once. TEMRA cells were enriched by FACS, while CD8+ and CD4+ T cells were obtained through a negative isolation that was performed magnetically. Germline V gene lookup returns CDR1 SGHVS and CDR2 FNYEAQ. CDR3 length: 13 amino acids. V lost 5 bases, J lost 1 base, and 8 bases lay in between. Broader study findings: It was in TEMRA cells and active patients that Susac CD8+ clonal expansion peaked.

The chain combines TRBV7-6 with TRBJ1-2; D possibly corresponds to TRBD1 (5 bases). This TCR was sampled from a human donor with Susac syndrome. Material: CD8+ T cells from PBMCs. This chain's CDR3 is CASSPTVNYGYTF. The CDR3 region has the DNA TGTGCCAGCAGCCCGACAGTTAACTATGGCTACACCTTC.